These 29 T cell receptor beta chains were sequenced from one sample in a study of T cell repertoires in cytomegalovirus infection. MiXCR, applied by TCRdb to the reads, yields one record per CDR3 protein. The profile covers about 830,000 distinct CDR3 sequences, with approximately 32% appearing a single time and roughly 12% taken by the ten largest. No cognate antigen is known for these TCRs. The sample in question was cultured CD8+ T cells from PBMCs, obtained from culture after CMV antigen stimulation. The receptors were sampled from a human donor in good health (CMV status not recorded). Some clones in this sample may be carry-over from other donors' samples.

In this sample, this clonotype turned up many times. In DNA, the CDR3 is TGTGCCAGCAGCTTAGGTCGAGGAAACACCGGGGAGCTGTTTTTT. It translates to CASSLGRGNTGELFF. The V and J genes are TRBV7-9 and TRBJ2-2, with D unresolved. The germline V gene encodes CDR1 SEHNR and CDR2 FQNEAQ (reference sequence). The CDR3 has 15 amino acids. Trimming removed 1 base from V and 2 bases from J, with 8 bases in between.

The table lists this clonotype with a few counts. The V gene is TRBV12-5, the J gene TRBJ2-3, with D perhaps matching TRBD1 (6 bases). V gave up 7 bases and J gave up 4 bases, with 15 bases separating them. The CDR3 totals 14 residues. From germline, CDR1 is LGHNT and CDR2 FRNRAP. CDR3 DNA: TGTGCTAGTGTCACGGGACAAACCCCAGATACGCAGTATTTT. Protein product: CASVTGQTPDTQYF. The full variable domain, with the rest looked up from reference TRBV12-5 and TRBJ2-3, is DARVTQTPRHKVTEMGQEVTMRCQPILGHNTVFWYRQTMMQGLELLAYFRNRAPLDDSGMPKDRFSAEMPDATLATLKIQPSEPRDSAVYFCASVTGQTPDTQYFGPGTRLTVL.

The V call is TRBV7-2, the J call TRBJ2-3; maybe TRBD2 (5 bases). Germline CDR1 reads SGHTA; CDR2 reads FQGNSA. CDR3 length: 15 residues. Trimming took 1 base from V and 7 from J, leaving 15 bases between them. The CDR3 DNA reads TGTGCCAGCAGCTTAGGTGCGGGCTGGGCTAATACGCAGTATTTT. Amino acid sequence: CASSLGAGWANTQYF.

The chain links TRBV5-4 to TRBJ2-3; D may be TRBD1 or TRBD2 (5 bases each). This CDR3 comprises 15 residues. Germline-derived CDR1 and CDR2 are SGHNT and YYREEE (reference sequence). Trimming took 4 bases from V and 0 from J, leaving 12 bases between them. The CDR3 is CASSPREISTDTQYF. CDR3 in DNA: TGTGCCAGCAGCCCCAGGGAGATTAGCACAGATACGCAGTATTTT.

This chain joins TRBV12-3 or TRBV12-4 and TRBJ2-7; D possibly corresponds to TRBD1 (5 bases). With 10 bases removed from V and 3 bases from J, the gap between germline ends came to 13 bases. This CDR3 has 12 amino acids. The CDR3 sequence: CATSSTVYEQYF. The CDR3 DNA follows: TGTGCCACCTCTTCGACAGTCTACGAGCAGTACTTC.

The CDR3 sequence is CASSYSLSGGSSYEQYF. In DNA form, the CDR3 reads TGTGCCAGCAGTTACTCGTTGAGCGGGGGGAGCTCCTACGAGCAGTACTTC. V and J are TRBV6-6 and TRBJ2-7, with 9 bases matching TRBD2. In germline, CDR1 is MNHNY, CDR2 SVGAGI (reference sequence). After removal of 0 bases from V and 0 bases from J, the junction contained 6 bases not matched to a gene. The CDR3 consists of 17 residues.

This clonotype has more than one count but fewer than ten. This chain joins TRBV27 and TRBJ2-3; D gene ambiguous. The CDR3 loop spans 15 amino acids. Germline CDR1 MNHEY, CDR2 SMNVEV (reference sequence). V lost 2 bases and J lost 3, with 12 bases in between. In DNA, the CDR3 is TGTGCCAGCAGTTTAACACACGCACGTACAGATACGCAGTATTTT. It translates to CASSLTHARTDTQYF.

This sequence joins TRBV7-9 and TRBJ2-2; D unresolved. The V end lost 5 bases, the J end lost 5 bases, and 12 bases lay between the germline ends. This CDR3 comprises 14 residues. Germline assignment: CDR1 SEHNR and CDR2 FQNEAQ (reference sequence). The CDR3: CASSILTWTGELFF. CDR3 nucleotide sequence: TGTGCCAGCAGCATTCTGACATGGACCGGGGAGCTGTTTTTT.

V and J are TRBV7-6 and TRBJ1-4; a weak D match, TRBD1 (5 bases). The V and J ends lost 10 bases and 6 bases respectively, with 21 bases between them. Germline CDR1 SGHVS, CDR2 FNYEAQ. The CDR3 is 15 residues long. The CDR3 DNA reads as TGTGCCAACACTCGCATCGAATCGGGGGATGAAAAACTGTTTTTT. Its protein is CANTRIESGDEKLFF.

The rearrangement uses TRBV7-9 and TRBJ1-1, with 10 bases matching TRBD1. V lost 6 bases, J lost 5 bases, and 9 bases stayed unmatched. The V gene's germline CDR1 is SEHNR and CDR2 FQNEAQ (reference sequence). The CDR3 length is 15 residues. This CDR3 is CASSPGTGVNTEAFF. CDR3 in DNA: TGTGCCAGCAGTCCCGGGACAGGGGTAAATACTGAAGCTTTCTTT.

This clonotype was detected ten times or more. The chain combines TRBV7-2 with TRBJ2-1; D gene ambiguous. This CDR3 is built from 13 residues. Trimming took 6 bases from V and 2 from J, leaving 8 bases between them. Germline V gives CDR1 SGHTA, CDR2 FQGNSA. The CDR3: CASSRTTYNEQFF. The CDR3 nucleotides read TGTGCCAGCAGTCGGACCACCTACAATGAGCAGTTCTTC.

The chain is built from TRBV7-6 and TRBJ2-7, with D possibly being TRBD1 or TRBD2 (5 bases each). Trimming took off 4 bases at V and 2 bases at J, with 21 bases between the two ends. Germline assignment: CDR1 SGHVS and CDR2 FNYEAQ. This CDR3 has 17 amino acids. The CDR3 here is CASSSTSGTPRAYEQYF. CDR3 bases: TGTGCCAGCAGCTCAACTTCCGGGACCCCAAGAGCCTACGAGCAGTACTTC.

This clonotype was seen more than once but under ten times. This chain links TRBV29-1 with TRBJ2-1; 8 bases are a match to TRBD2. The CDR3 runs 13 residues. The V segment lost 7 bases and the J segment 5 bases; nucleotides outside the gene matches: 7. The V gene's germline CDR1 is SQVTM and CDR2 ANQGSEA. CDR3 sequence: CSDRGGYNNEQFF. For the CDR3, the DNA is TGCAGCGACCGGGGGGGATATAACAATGAGCAGTTCTTC.

In this sample, this clonotype turned up a few times. The chain links TRBV3-1 to TRBJ2-2; TRBD2 agrees at 8 bases. CDR1 is LGHDT and CDR2 is YNNKEL in the germline V gene (reference sequence). This CDR3 comprises 14 residues. The J segment lost 6 bases and the V segment lost 3 bases, leaving 3 bases of the junction unmatched. CDR3 protein: CASSQAGGAGELFF. DNA for the CDR3: TGTGCCAGCAGCCAGGCCGGGGGGGCCGGGGAGCTGTTTTTT.

The rearrangement uses TRBV25-1 and TRBJ1-5, with TRBD1 matching 7 bases. The V segment lost 1 base and the J segment 1 base; nucleotides outside the gene matches: 4. This CDR3 has 16 residues. Germline CDR1 is MGHDK and CDR2 is SYGVNS. The CDR3 reads CASSEWRRGSNQPQHF. CDR3 sequence (DNA): TGTGCCAGCAGTGAATGGCGCAGGGGGAGCAATCAGCCCCAGCATTTT.

Many counts were recorded for this clonotype. The chain has TRBV7-2 and TRBJ2-7; D is unclear. This CDR3 has 14 residues. The V end lost 2 bases, the J end lost 3 bases, and 11 bases lay between the germline ends. Germline values: CDR1 SGHTA, CDR2 FQGNSA. The chain's CDR3 is CASSLNRRHYEQYF. The CDR3 coding sequence is TGTGCCAGCAGCTTAAATAGGCGTCACTACGAGCAGTACTTC.

V is TRBV12-3 or TRBV12-4 and J is TRBJ2-5; 8 bases are a match to TRBD2. The CDR3 is 16 amino acids. V shed 3 bases, J shed 5 bases, and the junction held 11 bases outside the gene matches. The CDR3 reads CASSFYSGALVETQYF. DNA of the CDR3: TGTGCCAGCAGTTTTTATAGCGGGGCTCTCGTGGAGACCCAGTACTTC.

This clonotype has just a few counts. V and J are TRBV27 and TRBJ2-1; no clear D gene. From germline, CDR1 is MNHEY and CDR2 SMNVEV (reference sequence). Trimming stripped 7 bases from V and 4 bases from J, with 5 bases between. This CDR3 comprises 11 residues. As DNA, the CDR3 is TGTGCCAGCAAGGGATACAATGAGCAGTTCTTC. Encoded protein: CASKGYNEQFF.

On this clonotype: A junction boundary mismatches the germline segment, possibly from a read error. The V and J genes are TRBV7-6 and TRBJ1-5; 9 bases map to TRBD1. CDR1 is SGHVS and CDR2 is FNYEAQ in the germline V gene. The CDR3 covers 15 residues. The DNA for the CDR3 is TGTGCTAGCAGCTTCCGGGACAGGGAAAGTCAGCCCCAGCATTTT. Translating gives CASSFRDRESQPQHF. The full variable domain, rest sourced from reference TRBV7-6 and TRBJ1-5, is GAGVSQSPRYKVTKRGQDVALRCDPISGHVSLYWYRQALGQGPEFLTYFNYEAQQDKSGLPNDRFSAERPEGSISTLTIQRTEQRDSAMYRCASSFRDRESQPQHFGDGTRLSIL.

This clonotype was detected a few times. The chain joins TRBV7-6 to TRBJ2-3, with D possibly matching TRBD2 (6 bases). Trimming stripped 5 bases from V and 2 bases from J, with 14 bases between. Per the germline V gene, CDR1 is SGHVS and CDR2 is FNYEAQ. CDR3 size: 15 residues. Here the CDR3 DNA reads TGTGCCAGCAGCCTGACGGGGGAGTACACAGATACGCAGTATTTT. Its protein product is CASSLTGEYTDTQYF. Filled out from reference TRBV7-6 and TRBJ2-3, the complete variable domain reads GAGVSQSPRYKVTKRGQDVALRCDPISGHVSLYWYRQALGQGPEFLTYFNYEAQQDKSGLPNDRFSAERPEGSISTLTIQRTEQRDSAMYRCASSLTGEYTDTQYFGPGTRLTVL.

This sequence joins TRBV4-3 and TRBJ1-5; D perhaps matches TRBD1 (5 bases). Trimming took 5 bases from V and 3 from J, leaving 20 bases between them. The CDR3 is made up of 17 amino acids. The germline gives CDR1 LGHNA, CDR2 YSLEER. The CDR3 nucleotides read TGCGCCAGCAGCGACACGGCAGCCGGGACCCCCAATCAGCCCCAGCATTTT. This encodes CASSDTAAGTPNQPQHF.

Ten or more counts support this clonotype. V gene TRBV7-9 combines with J gene TRBJ2-7; 8 bases fit TRBD1. Germline values: CDR1 SEHNR, CDR2 FQNEAQ (reference sequence). J was trimmed by 2 bases and V by 4 bases; bases with no gene match: 4. The CDR3 runs 14 residues. This chain's CDR3 is CASSSPGQAYEQYF. In nucleotides, the CDR3 is TGTGCCAGCAGCTCGCCGGGACAGGCCTACGAGCAGTACTTC.

The V and J genes are TRBV7-9 and TRBJ2-7; D is undetermined. Germline V gene data show CDR1 as SEHNR and CDR2 as FQNEAQ (reference sequence). The ends were cut back, 3 bases at V and 7 bases at J, with 16 bases in the middle. The CDR3 contains 14 residues. CDR3 residues: CASSLQRTVSEQYF. The CDR3, as DNA: TGTGCCAGCAGCTTGCAACGGACGGTTTCGGAGCAGTACTTC.

This chain joins TRBV12-3 or TRBV12-4 and TRBJ2-5, with 8 bases lining up with TRBD2. The CDR3 consists of 16 residues. V lost 6 bases, J lost 4 bases, and 13 bases stayed unmatched. CDR3: CASRVGRDHERETQYF. The CDR3 bases are TGTGCCAGCAGAGTCGGGAGGGACCATGAGCGAGAGACCCAGTACTTC.

This clonotype was found a few times. V is TRBV6-1 and J is TRBJ2-7; TRBD1 or TRBD2 may be the D gene (6 bases each). Germline loops: CDR1 MNHNS, CDR2 SASEGT. Trimming pared 3 bases from V and 2 bases from J, leaving 11 bases between. The CDR3 runs 14 residues. CDR3 DNA: TGTGCCAGCAGTGAGGAGGGGGTAACCTACGAGCAGTACGTC. It yields the protein CASSEEGVTYEQYV.

A few counts support this clonotype. V gene TRBV12-3 or TRBV12-4 combines with J gene TRBJ1-5; tentatively, D is TRBD1 (6 bases). This CDR3 has 14 amino acids. The V gene lost 10 bases and the J gene lost 2 bases, with 15 bases spanning the gap. Here the CDR3 DNA reads TGTGCCACCGCTAAGGGGGAAGGCAATCAGCCCCAGCATTTT. Encoded protein: CATAKGEGNQPQHF.

This clonotype was found many times. The chain couples TRBV12-3 or TRBV12-4 to TRBJ1-1; D is undetermined. The germline V and J ends were trimmed by 10 bases and 1 base, with 10 bases remaining between them. The CDR3 runs 12 residues. The CDR3 loop is CATAGGNTEAFF. CDR3 sequence (DNA): TGTGCCACCGCAGGTGGGAACACTGAAGCTTTCTTT.

A remark on this clonotype: Just one base apart from a much larger clone, this may be a read error. This chain connects TRBV7-8 to TRBJ1-2; D gene unclear. The germline V gene has CDR1 SGHVS and CDR2 FQNEAQ. This CDR3 region has 13 residues. The CDR3 nucleotides are TGTGCCAGCAGCTTGGAGATGGAGGGTGGCCACACCTTC. Residues: CASSLEMEGGHTF.

This clonotype has just a few counts. This chain uses TRBV6-5 with TRBJ2-7; 13 bases are shared with TRBD2. The CDR3 contains 15 residues. CDR1 is MNHEY, CDR2 SVGAGI, per germline. J lost 3 bases, V lost 5 bases, and 4 bases had no gene match. The CDR3: CASSVTSGGLYEQYF. CDR3 coding DNA: TGTGCCAGCAGTGTGACTAGCGGGGGGCTCTACGAGCAGTACTTC.